This T cell receptor (beta chain) was found in a study of identifying expanded T cells in peripheral blood. This CDR3 spans 14 amino acids. CDR1 is SGDLS and CDR2 is YYNGEE in the germline V gene. Germline trimming cut 6 bases from V and 6 bases from J; bases unmatched to any gene: 8. Sequencing used immunoSEQ multiplex PCR; TCRdb keeps in-frame clones, though not all of them. The data hold 81,000 or so clones, with 84% observed a single time. V usage is TRBV9 and J usage is TRBJ2-7, with 11 bases lining up with TRBD2. The receptor was isolated from a person aged 18 to 75 in good health. Sequencing was done on a sample of blood. CDR3 sequence: CASTKLAGDGEQYF. CDR3 DNA: TGTGCCAGCACCAAACTAGCGGGAGACGGCGAGCAGTACTTC.